These T cell receptor beta chains were read from a single sample in a study of identifying expanded T cells in peripheral blood. Using immunoSEQ multiplex PCR, the repertoire was profiled, and TCRdb retains in-frame clones only, with some absent. The sample gives 100,000 to 150,000 clones, 84% of which show up once; 3% to 4% is in the top ten. The sequenced sample was blood. The receptor set was obtained from a person aged 18 to 75 in good health. The CDR3 runs from the conserved cysteine through the conserved F or W. The D gene is left open where the match is weak. Only part of the rows carry a size: once, few, many, or a class if the clone is expanded.

CASSIVQYSNQPQHF | TGTGCCAGTAGTATAGTTCAGTATAGCAATCAGCCCCAGCATTTT | NA | TRBJ1-5 | NA | TRBV19
CAISESWDGYTF | TGTGCCATCAGTGAGTCCTGGGATGGCTACACCTTC | NA | TRBJ1-2 | NA | TRBV10-3
CASSLGWRGGPKTGELFF | TGCGCCAGCAGCTTGGGATGGCGGGGGGGCCCGAAGACCGGGGAGCTGTTTTTT | NA | TRBJ2-2 | TRBD2 | TRBV5-1
CASSRSGIEAFF | TGTGCCAGCAGCCGATCGGGGATTGAAGCTTTCTTT | once | TRBJ1-1 | NA | TRBV7-9
CASSGPTETQYF | TGCGCCAGCAGTGGTCCCACAGAGACCCAGTACTTC | NA | TRBJ2-5 | NA | TRBV4-1
CASTDPGRGPGYTF | TGTGCCAGTACCGACCCGGGACGGGGGCCTGGCTACACCTTC | NA | TRBJ1-2 | NA | TRBV19
CASSLASSYEQYF | TGTGCCAGCAGCTTAGCATCAAGCTACGAGCAGTACTTC | NA | TRBJ2-7 | NA | TRBV7-9
CASRLQGNSNQPQHF | TGTGCCAGCAGGTTACAGGGTAATAGCAATCAGCCCCAGCATTTT | NA | TRBJ1-5 | NA | TRBV7-2
CASSFSRDQETQYF | TGTGCCAGCAGCTTCTCCAGGGACCAAGAGACCCAGTACTTC | NA | TRBJ2-5 | NA | TRBV7-9
CASSQYASGINEQFF | TGCGCCAGCAGCCAATACGCTAGCGGGATCAATGAGCAGTTCTTC | NA | TRBJ2-1 | TRBD2 | TRBV4-3
CAWNREFSYNEQFF | TGTGCCTGGAATAGGGAATTTTCCTACAATGAGCAGTTCTTC | NA | TRBJ2-1 | NA | TRBV30
CAISESRGNTEAFF | TGTGCCATCAGTGAGTCGCGGGGGAACACTGAAGCTTTCTTT | NA | TRBJ1-1 | NA | TRBV10-3
CAWSVMRGTEAFF | TGTGCCTGGAGTGTAATGAGGGGCACTGAAGCTTTCTTT | NA | TRBJ1-1 | NA | TRBV30
CASSSGQIGYEQYF | TGTGCCAGCAGCAGTGGACAGATAGGTTACGAGCAGTACTTC | NA | TRBJ2-7 | NA | TRBV13
CASSPSSSQSRNKKETQYF | TGCGCCAGCAGCCCTTCATCGTCCCAATCACGAAACAAAAAAGAGACCCAGTACTTC | NA | TRBJ2-5 | NA | TRBV5-1
CASSLRGGNTEAFF | TGTGCCAGCAGTTTAAGGGGAGGGAACACTGAAGCTTTCTTT | NA | TRBJ1-1 | NA | TRBV28
CASSPAGDGPGLYNEQFF | TGTGCCAGCAGCCCAGCGGGGGACGGCCCGGGGTTATACAATGAGCAGTTCTTC | NA | TRBJ2-1 | TRBD2 | TRBV7-6
CASSLGAGVSYNEQFF | TGTGCCAGCAGCTTGGGAGCGGGGGTCTCCTACAATGAGCAGTTCTTC | NA | TRBJ2-1 | TRBD2 | TRBV7-2
CASGPGGQNIQYF | TGTGCCAGCGGTCCGGGGGGACAAAACATTCAGTACTTC | NA | TRBJ2-4 | TRBD2 | TRBV7-9
CAWSSGRINQPQHF | TGTGCCTGGAGTTCTGGCCGGATTAATCAGCCCCAGCATTTT | NA | TRBJ1-5 | NA | TRBV30
CASGRDSHASPLANTEAFF | TGTGCCAGTGGCCGGGACAGTCATGCTTCGCCATTAGCCAACACTGAAGCTTTCTTT | NA | TRBJ1-1 | TRBD1 | TRBV5-4
CASTKQGLNTEAFF | TGCGCCAGTACAAAACAGGGACTAAACACTGAAGCTTTCTTT | NA | TRBJ1-1 | NA | TRBV5-1
CASSLVRPPYEQYF | TGTGCCAGCAGCTTGGTCAGGCCCCCCTACGAGCAGTACTTC | NA | TRBJ2-7 | NA | TRBV5-6
CASSLGSHGLGYTF | TGTGCCAGCAGCTTAGGCTCTCATGGTTTGGGCTACACCTTC | few | TRBJ1-2 | NA | TRBV5-6
CASSLARVSSYNEQFF | TGTGCCAGCAGCCTCGCCCGGGTTAGCTCCTACAATGAGCAGTTCTTC | NA | TRBJ2-1 | NA | TRBV7-2
CASSYRLAGYEQYF | TGTGCCAGCAGTTACCGACTAGCGGGCTACGAGCAGTACTTC | few | TRBJ2-7 | TRBD2 | TRBV6-6
CASSGRTGTDTQYF | TGTGCCAGCAGCGGGAGGACAGGGACAGATACGCAGTATTTT | NA | TRBJ2-3 | TRBD1 | TRBV5-4
CASSEVPAAPSDQPQHF | TGTGCCAGCTCAGAAGTGCCAGCCGCCCCATCTGATCAGCCCCAGCATTTT | NA | TRBJ1-5 | NA | TRBV2
CASRRGQNTEAFF | TGTGCCAGCAGAAGAGGGCAGAACACTGAAGCTTTCTTT | NA | TRBJ1-1 | NA | TRBV6-5
CSVDMGDRIIDEQFF | TGCAGCGTTGATATGGGGGACAGGATCATCGATGAGCAGTTCTTC | NA | TRBJ2-1 | TRBD1 | TRBV29-1
CASSLGDRGGTQYF | TGTGCCAGCAGCTTAGGTGACAGGGGCGGGACCCAGTACTTC | NA | TRBJ2-5 | TRBD1 | TRBV7-2
CASSDSGEGANNEQFF | TGTGCCAGCAGTGACTCTGGGGAGGGGGCGAACAATGAGCAGTTCTTC | once | TRBJ2-1 | NA | TRBV6-4
CASSKDTAANGYTF | TGTGCCAGCAGCAAGGATACAGCCGCGAATGGCTACACCTTC | once | TRBJ1-2 | NA | TRBV13
CASSLKGLGQGNGYTF | TGTGCCAGCAGCTTAAAAGGGCTAGGGCAGGGCAACGGCTACACCTTC | NA | TRBJ1-2 | NA | TRBV7-9
CASSYYFGGSSGNTIYF | TGCGCCAGCAGCTACTACTTCGGGGGCAGCTCTGGAAACACCATATATTTT | once | TRBJ1-3 | NA | TRBV5-1
CASGPTPSQHF | TGTGCCAGCGGACCGACTCCCTCCCAGCATTTT | few | TRBJ1-5 | NA | TRBV6-5
CASSLQGSGDGYTF | TGTGCCAGCAGCTTACAGGGGAGCGGGGATGGCTACACCTTC | NA | TRBJ1-2 | NA | TRBV7-9